This section outlines one T cell receptor beta chain sequence together with its context. This sample is drawn from a study of T cells and Merkel cell carcinoma outcomes. The CDR3 runs to 18 residues. Germline CDR1 reads SGDLS; CDR2 reads YYNGEE. J was trimmed by 5 bases and V by 0 bases; bases with no gene match: 15. Produced via immunoSEQ multiplex PCR; TCRdb's table is partial and in-frame only. The repertoire includes fewer than 25,000 clones, over 75% of them detected once, and 3.1% sits in the top ten. The rearrangement links TRBV9 to TRBJ2-7, with 9 bases identical to TRBD1. This TCR was recovered from a human donor with Merkel cell carcinoma. Sequenced sample: tumor tissue from Merkel cell carcinoma. CDR3 protein: CASSVEPAAQGARNEQYF. CDR3 sequence (DNA): TGTGCCAGCAGCGTAGAACCCGCCGCACAGGGGGCGCGTAACGAGCAGTACTTC.